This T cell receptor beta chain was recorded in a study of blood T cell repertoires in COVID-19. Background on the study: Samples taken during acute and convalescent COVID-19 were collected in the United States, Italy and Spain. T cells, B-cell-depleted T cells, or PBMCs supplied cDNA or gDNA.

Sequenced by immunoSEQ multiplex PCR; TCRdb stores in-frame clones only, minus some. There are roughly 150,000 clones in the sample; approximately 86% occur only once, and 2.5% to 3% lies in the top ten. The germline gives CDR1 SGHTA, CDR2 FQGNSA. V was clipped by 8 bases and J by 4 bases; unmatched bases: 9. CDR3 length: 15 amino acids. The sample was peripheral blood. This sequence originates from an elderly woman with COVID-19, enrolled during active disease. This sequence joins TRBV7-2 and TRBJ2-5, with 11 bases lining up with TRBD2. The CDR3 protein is CASGLLAGVGETQYF. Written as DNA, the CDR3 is TGTGCCAGCGGTCTACTAGCGGGAGTTGGAGAGACCCAGTACTTC.